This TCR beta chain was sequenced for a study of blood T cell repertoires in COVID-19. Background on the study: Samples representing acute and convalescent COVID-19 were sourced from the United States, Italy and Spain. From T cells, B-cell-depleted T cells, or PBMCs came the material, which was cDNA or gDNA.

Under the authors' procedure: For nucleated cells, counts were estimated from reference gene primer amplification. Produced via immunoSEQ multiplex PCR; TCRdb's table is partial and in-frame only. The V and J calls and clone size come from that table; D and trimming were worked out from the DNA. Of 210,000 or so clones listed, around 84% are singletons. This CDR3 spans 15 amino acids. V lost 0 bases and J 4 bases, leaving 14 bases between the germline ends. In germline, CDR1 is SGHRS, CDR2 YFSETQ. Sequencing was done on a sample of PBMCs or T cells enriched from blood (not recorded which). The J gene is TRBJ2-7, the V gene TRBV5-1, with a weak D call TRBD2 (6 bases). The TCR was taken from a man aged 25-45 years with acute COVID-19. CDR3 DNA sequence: TGCGCCAGCAGCTTGGGACGTGGGGGGATTTACGAGCAGTACTTC. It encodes CASSLGRGGIYEQYF.